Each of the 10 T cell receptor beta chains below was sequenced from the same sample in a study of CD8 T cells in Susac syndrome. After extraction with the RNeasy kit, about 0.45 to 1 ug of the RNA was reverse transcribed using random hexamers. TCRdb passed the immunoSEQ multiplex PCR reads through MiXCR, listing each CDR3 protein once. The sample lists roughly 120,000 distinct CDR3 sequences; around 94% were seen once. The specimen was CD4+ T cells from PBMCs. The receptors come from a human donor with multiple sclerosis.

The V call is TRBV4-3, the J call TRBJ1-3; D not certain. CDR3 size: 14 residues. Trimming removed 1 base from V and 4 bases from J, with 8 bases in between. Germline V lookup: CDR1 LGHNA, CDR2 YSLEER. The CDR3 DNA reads TGCGCCAGCAGCCAAGGCCCTGTCGGAAACACCATATATTTT. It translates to CASSQGPVGNTIYF.

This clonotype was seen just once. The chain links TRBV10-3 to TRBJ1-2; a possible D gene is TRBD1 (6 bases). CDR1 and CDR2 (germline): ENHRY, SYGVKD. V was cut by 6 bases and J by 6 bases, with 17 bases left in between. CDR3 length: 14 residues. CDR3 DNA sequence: TGTGCCATCAGCAAAGGGGACACCGTGGATGGCTACACCTTC. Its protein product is CAISKGDTVDGYTF.

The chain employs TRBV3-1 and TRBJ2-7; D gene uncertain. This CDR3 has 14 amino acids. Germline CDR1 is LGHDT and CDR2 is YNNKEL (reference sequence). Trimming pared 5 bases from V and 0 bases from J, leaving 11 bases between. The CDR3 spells CASSIGTYSYEQYF. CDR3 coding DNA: TGTGCCAGCAGCATCGGCACTTACTCCTACGAGCAGTACTTC.

The CDR3 loop is CASSPGTGSRTDTQYF. The CDR3 DNA reads as TGTGCCAGCAGCCCGGGGACAGGGAGTCGCACAGATACGCAGTATTTT. The chain is built from TRBV11-3 and TRBJ2-3, with 9 bases aligning to TRBD1. CDR1 is SGHNT, CDR2 YENEEA, per germline. There are 16 residues in the CDR3. V lost 5 bases and J lost 1; bases outside the gene matches: 7.

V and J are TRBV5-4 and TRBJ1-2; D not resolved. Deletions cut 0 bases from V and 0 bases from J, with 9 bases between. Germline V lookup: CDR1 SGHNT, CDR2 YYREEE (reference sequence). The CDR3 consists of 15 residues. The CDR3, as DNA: TGTGCCAGCAGCTTGGCGGGCACCCCTAACTATGGCTACACCTTC. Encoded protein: CASSLAGTPNYGYTF.

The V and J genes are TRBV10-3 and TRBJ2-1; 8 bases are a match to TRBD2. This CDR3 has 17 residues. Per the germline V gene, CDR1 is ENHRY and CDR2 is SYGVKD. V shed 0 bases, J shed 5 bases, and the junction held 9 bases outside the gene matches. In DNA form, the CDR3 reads TGTGCCATCAGTGAGTCTAAACTAGCGGTCTCTAACAATGAGCAGTTCTTC. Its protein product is CAISESKLAVSNNEQFF.

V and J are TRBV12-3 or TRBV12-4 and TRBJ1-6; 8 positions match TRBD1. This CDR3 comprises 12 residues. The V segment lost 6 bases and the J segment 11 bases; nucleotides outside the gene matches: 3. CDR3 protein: CASRGTGAPLHF. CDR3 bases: TGTGCCAGCAGGGGGACAGGAGCACCCCTCCACTTT.

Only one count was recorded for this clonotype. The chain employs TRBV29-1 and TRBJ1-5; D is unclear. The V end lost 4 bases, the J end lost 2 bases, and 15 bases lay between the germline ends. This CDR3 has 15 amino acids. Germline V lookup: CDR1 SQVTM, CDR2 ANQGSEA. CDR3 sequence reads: CSVADGVLGNQPQHF. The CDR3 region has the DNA TGCAGCGTTGCCGACGGGGTACTAGGCAATCAGCCCCAGCATTTT. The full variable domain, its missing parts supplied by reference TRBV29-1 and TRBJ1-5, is SAVISQKPSRDICQRGTSLTIQCQVDSQVTMMFWYRQQPGQSLTLIATANQGSEATYESGFVIDKFPISRPNLTFSTLTVSNMSPEDSSIYLCSVADGVLGNQPQHFGDGTRLSIL.

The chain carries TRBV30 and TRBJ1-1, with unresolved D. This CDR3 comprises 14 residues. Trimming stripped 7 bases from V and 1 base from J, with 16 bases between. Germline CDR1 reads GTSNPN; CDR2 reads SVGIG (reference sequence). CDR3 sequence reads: CASMGAVRNTEAFF. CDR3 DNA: TGTGCCTCCATGGGAGCCGTAAGGAACACTGAAGCTTTCTTT.

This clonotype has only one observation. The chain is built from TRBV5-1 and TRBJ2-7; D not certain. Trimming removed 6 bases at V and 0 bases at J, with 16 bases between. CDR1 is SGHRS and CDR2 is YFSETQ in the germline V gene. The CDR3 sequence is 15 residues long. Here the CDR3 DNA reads TGCGCCAGCACCCTCAGCAGTACCTCCTCCTACGAGCAGTACTTC. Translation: CASTLSSTSSYEQYF.